This passage covers 6 T cell receptor beta chains from one sample sequenced in a study of CD8 T cells in Susac syndrome. It was with random hexamers that roughly 0.5 to 1 ug RNA was reverse transcribed. TCRdb re-analysed the immunoSEQ multiplex PCR reads in MiXCR, keeping a single row per CDR3 protein. The sample shows some 190,000 distinct CDR3 sequences, just under 95% of them seen only once. The material sequenced was CD4+ T cells from PBMCs. These receptors originate from a human donor in good health.

The V gene is TRBV9, the J gene TRBJ2-5; possibly TRBD1 for D (5 bases). CDR1 and CDR2 from the germline V gene are SGDLS and YYNGEE. This CDR3 region has 14 residues. The V end lost 0 bases, the J end lost 7 bases, and 13 bases lay between the germline ends. CDR3 residues: CASSVEGPQGTQYF. CDR3 DNA sequence: TGTGCCAGCAGCGTAGAAGGCCCTCAGGGGACCCAGTACTTC.

The V gene is TRBV20-1, the J gene TRBJ1-5; D perhaps matches TRBD1 (5 bases). V was clipped by 7 bases and J by 1 base, with 11 bases between them. The CDR3 is 13 residues long. CDR1 and CDR2 from the germline V gene are DFQATT and SNEGSKA (reference sequence). CDR3 DNA: TGCAGTGTTCCAGGGAGGAGCAATCAGCCCCAGCATTTT. As protein: CSVPGRSNQPQHF.

V gene TRBV7-2 combines with J gene TRBJ1-1, with D maybe TRBD1 (6 bases). Germline V lookup: CDR1 SGHTA, CDR2 FQGNSA. This CDR3 is 16 amino acids long. V was pared by 1 base and J by 2 bases, with 14 bases between. CDR3 in DNA: TGTGCCAGCAGCTTAGTATCTGGGGGCGCCAACACTGAAGCTTTCTTT. Protein product: CASSLVSGGANTEAFF. The full variable domain, completed using reference TRBV7-2 and TRBJ1-1, is GAGVSQSPSNKVTEKGKDVELRCDPISGHTALYWYRQSLGQGLEFLIYFQGNSAPDKSGLPSDRFSAERTGGSVSTLTIQRTQQEDSAVYLCASSLVSGGANTEAFFGQGTRLTVV.

V is TRBV20-1 and J is TRBJ1-5; perhaps TRBD1 as D (6 bases). Trimming cost V 4 bases and J 2 bases, with 9 bases left between them. This CDR3 is 13 amino acids long. CDR1 and CDR2 (germline): DFQATT, SNEGSKA (reference sequence). CDR3 region: CSATYRGNQPQHF. The DNA of the CDR3 is TGCAGTGCTACCTACAGGGGCAATCAGCCCCAGCATTTT.

For the CDR3, the DNA is TGTGCCAGCTCACCGGGGGTCTCCTACAATGAGCAGTTCTTC. Translating gives CASSPGVSYNEQFF. The rearrangement uses TRBV18 and TRBJ2-1, with D perhaps assigned TRBD1 or TRBD2 (5 bases each). CDR3 length: 14 residues. Trimming took 3 bases from V and 0 from J, leaving 6 bases between them. Germline loops: CDR1 KGHSH, CDR2 LQKENI. The full variable domain, rest sourced from reference TRBV18 and TRBJ2-1, is NAGVMQNPRHLVRRRGQEARLRCSPMKGHSHVYWYRQLPEEGLKFMVYLQKENIIDESGMPKERFSAEFPKEGPSILRIQQVVRGDSAAYFCASSPGVSYNEQFFGPGTRLTVL.

This rearrangement joins TRBV29-1 to TRBJ2-3; D may match TRBD1 or TRBD2 (5 bases each). V was trimmed by 1 base and J by 2 bases, leaving 10 bases between them. The CDR3 sequence is 14 residues long. Per germline, CDR1 SQVTM and CDR2 ANQGSEA. The CDR3 here is CSVEVLGTTDTQYF. The CDR3 nucleotides are TGCAGCGTTGAAGTTCTCGGGACCACAGATACGCAGTATTTT.